This TCR beta chain was observed in a study of T-cell reconstitution after alpha-beta-depleted transplantation in children. General observations from the study: It was newly produced T cells that mostly accounted for T-cell counts and diversity one year after transplant. About two months after transplant, alpha-beta T cells reportedly came from several hundred expanded graft clones. The origin of high day-60 TCRbeta diversity in some patients lay in surviving recipient T cells and thymic progenitors.

The CDR3 length is 14 residues. Germline values: CDR1 DFQATT, CDR2 SNEGSKA (reference sequence). Trimming removed 6 bases at V and 5 bases at J, with 18 bases between. The table lists this clonotype with many counts. Its matching antigen is unknown. Unique molecular identifiers were used in preparing the TCRbeta library. TCRdb processed the PCR reads anew with MiXCR; each CDR3 protein has one entry. This sample has some 150,000 distinct CDR3 sequences, with around 10% found just once. V and J are TRBV20-1 and TRBJ2-3; D is perhaps TRBD1 or TRBD2 (5 bases each). Material: PBMCs, mostly from graft donor cells, obtained 180 days after TCRalphabeta/CD19-depleted stem cell transplant. This receptor was identified in a female patient aged 2-10 years who had a stem cell transplant for congenital amegakaryocytic thrombocytopenia, so the T cells may come from the graft donor. As DNA, the CDR3 is TGCAGTGCGCTCAGAGGCCTGGGGGTAGATACGCAGTATTTT. Translating it yields CSALRGLGVDTQYF.